The 2 T cell receptor beta chains below all came from one sample that was sequenced in a study of cytomegalovirus exposure and HLA in healthy donors. The PCR used 60 Vbeta and 13 Jbeta primers. Method: immunoSEQ multiplex PCR; TCRdb's copy keeps in-frame clones and lacks some. The sample lists under 200,000 clones, around 83% occurring once. The specimen sequenced was PBMCs. The receptors here all came from a man aged 50 to 60 in good health and CMV-seropositive.

This clone was detected once. V gene TRBV27 combines with J gene TRBJ2-5; the match to TRBD1 covers 8 bases. Trimming at V came to 5 bases and at J to 2 bases, leaving 7 bases not matched to a gene. This CDR3 has 15 residues. The germline gives CDR1 MNHEY, CDR2 SMNVEV (reference sequence). This CDR3 reads CASSLARTGQETQYF. The CDR3 region has the DNA TGTGCCAGCAGTCTCGCCAGGACAGGGCAAGAGACCCAGTACTTC.

On this clone: An end of the junction does not agree with germline; a read error may underlie this. This sequence joins TRBV7-7 and TRBJ2-5, with 8 bases that match TRBD2. The V gene's germline CDR1 is SSHAT and CDR2 FNYEAQ (reference sequence). The CDR3 has 15 residues. The CDR3 DNA is TGTGCTAGCAGCTTAAGCGGGAGCTCGCAAGAGACCCAGTACTTC. It yields the protein CASSLSGSSQETQYF.